The next 14 T cell receptor beta chains were all read from a single sample in a study of cytomegalovirus exposure and HLA in healthy donors. With 60 Vbeta and 13 Jbeta primers, the PCR was carried out. Profiled with immunoSEQ multiplex PCR; TCRdb holds only in-frame clones, not every one. The sample has roughly 71,000 clones; 60% to 75% are singletons. Sequences were obtained from PBMCs. The receptors originated from a man aged 40-49 years in good health and CMV-seropositive.

The chain joins TRBV2 to TRBJ2-7, with D unclear. Trimming left V 8 bases short and J 0 bases short, with 5 bases between. Germline assignment: CDR1 SNHLY and CDR2 FYNNEI. This CDR3 has 11 amino acids. In DNA, the CDR3 is TGTGCCAGCCGGAGCTCCTACGAGCAGTACTTC. Protein sequence: CASRSSYEQYF.

The chain has TRBV29-1 and TRBJ2-7; 9 bases map to TRBD1. Germline V gene lookup returns CDR1 SQVTM and CDR2 ANQGSEA. Trimming cost V 6 bases and J 5 bases; bases outside gene matches: 8. There are 13 residues in the CDR3. The CDR3 DNA reads as TGCAGCGTGACGGGACAGGGAACCCACGAGCAGTACTTC. It codes for CSVTGQGTHEQYF.

This clone has just a few counts. The chain uses TRBV27 and TRBJ2-7; D uncertain. The V end lost 5 bases, the J end lost 5 bases, and 7 bases lay between the germline ends. CDR3 length: 11 amino acids. Germline CDR1 is MNHEY and CDR2 is SMNVEV (reference sequence). Here the CDR3 DNA reads TGTGCCAGCAGTGCGGTAAACGAGCAGTACTTC. It yields the protein CASSAVNEQYF.

The chain recombines TRBV5-4 with TRBJ2-2; 8 nucleotides line up with TRBD1. This CDR3 spans 14 amino acids. Germline CDR1 is SGHNT and CDR2 is YYREEE (reference sequence). V shed 1 base and J 6 bases; nucleotides not matched to a gene: 2. The CDR3 spells CASSLQGASGELFF. In nucleotides, the CDR3 is TGTGCCAGCAGCTTGCAGGGGGCCTCCGGGGAGCTGTTTTTT.

This clone showed up just once. This chain links TRBV5-8 with TRBJ1-1; 7 positions agree with TRBD1. V shed 4 bases, J shed 1 base, and the junction held 4 bases outside the gene matches. The germline V gene has CDR1 SGHTS and CDR2 YDEGEE. This CDR3 has 14 residues. In nucleotides, the CDR3 is TGTGCCAGCAGCAGGGGACAGCAGAACACTGAAGCTTTCTTT. Protein: CASSRGQQNTEAFF. Variable domain in full (rest from reference TRBV5-8 and TRBJ1-1): EAGVTQSPTHLIKTRGQQATLRCSPISGHTSVYWYQQALGLGLQFLLWYDEGEERNRGNFPPRFSGRQFPNYSSELNVNALELEDSALYLCASSRGQQNTEAFFGQGTRLTVV.

The genes are TRBV7-8 and TRBJ1-6, with 10 bases fitting TRBD1. Germline CDR1 is SGHVS and CDR2 is FQNEAQ. The CDR3 has 16 residues. Trimming removed 3 bases from V and 7 bases from J; junction bases left unmatched: 6. CDR3 protein: CASSFTGTGDNSPLHF. The CDR3 bases are TGTGCCAGCAGCTTTACCGGGACAGGGGACAATTCACCCCTCCACTTT. The whole variable domain, filled in from reference TRBV7-8 and TRBJ1-6, reads GAGVSQSPRYKVAKRGQDVALRCDPISGHVSLFWYQQALGQGPEFLTYFQNEAQLDKSGLPSDRFFAERPEGSVSTLKIQRTQQEDSAVYLCASSFTGTGDNSPLHFGNGTRLTVT.

V is TRBV7-2 and J is TRBJ1-6; the D gene is possibly TRBD1 (6 bases). The germline V and J ends were trimmed by 4 bases and 8 bases, with 15 bases remaining between them. Looked up from germline, CDR1 is SGHTA and CDR2 is FQGNSA. This CDR3 spans 15 amino acids. The CDR3 DNA follows: TGTGCCAGCAGCTCTAAGGGCTACAGGGATTCACCCCTCCACTTT. Protein product: CASSSKGYRDSPLHF.

This clone has more than one count but fewer than ten. V gene TRBV13 combines with J gene TRBJ2-7; 7 bases map to TRBD1. The germline V gene has CDR1 PRHDT and CDR2 FYEKMQ (reference sequence). The CDR3 runs 14 residues. The J segment lost 3 bases and the V segment lost 5 bases, leaving 7 bases of the junction unmatched. CDR3 amino acids: CASSPPGQHYEQYF. For the CDR3, the DNA is TGTGCCAGCAGCCCTCCGGGACAGCACTACGAGCAGTACTTC.

The genes are TRBV4-2 and TRBJ2-1; 8 bases map to TRBD2. V trimming: 1 base; J trimming: 8 bases; junction bases outside the gene matches: 7. From germline, CDR1 is LGHNA and CDR2 YNFKEQ. This CDR3 region has 15 residues. The CDR3 DNA reads TGTGCCAGCAGCCAAGTTGCGGGGGGCGCGTATGAGCAGTTCTTC. Translating gives CASSQVAGGAYEQFF.

V usage is TRBV15 and J usage is TRBJ2-5; D gene unclear. The V gene lost 0 bases and the J gene lost 10 bases, with 15 bases spanning the gap. The CDR3 is 14 amino acids. Germline loops: CDR1 LNHNV, CDR2 YYDKDF (reference sequence). The DNA for the CDR3 is TGTGCCACCAGCAGAGACCGTGCGGCGGCCAGCCAGTACTTC. Amino acid sequence: CATSRDRAAASQYF.

This clone showed up just a few times. The rearrangement joins TRBV6-5 to TRBJ1-1; 9 bases match TRBD1. This CDR3 comprises 15 residues. Germline CDR1 and CDR2: MNHEY and SVGAGI. The ends lost 2 bases at V and 5 bases at J; junction bases unmatched: 6. CDR3: CASSYLRTGETEAFF. DNA for the CDR3: TGTGCCAGCAGTTACCTAAGGACAGGGGAAACTGAAGCTTTCTTT.

The genes are TRBV4-3 and TRBJ1-1, with D maybe TRBD1 (5 bases). Germline CDR1 is LGHNA and CDR2 is YSLEER. Between the trimmed V and J ends, which lost 0 bases and 3 bases, there was a span of 11 bases. CDR3 size: 15 residues. CDR3 sequence reads: CASSQDLGGDTEAFF. The CDR3 DNA reads TGCGCCAGCAGCCAAGATCTCGGAGGGGACACTGAAGCTTTCTTT.

CDR3 bases: TGTGCCAGCAGCACAGGGAGGGCTGAAGCTTTCTTT. Translation gives CASSTGRAEAFF. J is TRBJ1-1 and V is TRBV13; tentatively, D is TRBD1 (6 bases). Per the germline V gene, CDR1 is PRHDT and CDR2 is FYEKMQ (reference sequence). Trimming removed 5 bases from V and 6 bases from J, with 10 bases in between. The CDR3 is 12 amino acids. Full variable domain (outside the CDR3, taken from reference TRBV13 and TRBJ1-1): AAGVIQSPRHLIKEKRETATLKCYPIPRHDTVYWYQQGPGQDPQFLISFYEKMQSDKGSIPDRFSAQQFSDYHSELNMSSLELGDSALYFCASSTGRAEAFFGQGTRLTVV.

This chain joins TRBV6-5 and TRBJ2-7; D is possibly TRBD2 (7 bases). The V gene lost 6 bases and the J gene lost 1 base, with 16 bases spanning the gap. From germline, CDR1 is MNHEY and CDR2 SVGAGI. CDR3 size: 15 residues. The CDR3 DNA sequence: TGTGCCAGCAGCCGAAGAGCGGGACAATCCTACGAGCAGTACTTC. Amino acid sequence: CASSRRAGQSYEQYF.